Sequencing of this T cell receptor (beta chain) was carried out in a study of neoadjuvant anti-PD-1 for oral cavity cancer. For the study at large: Non-progressing patients received a fourth nivolumab dose near day 43, then surgery on days 50-56.

The time point denotes: after neoadjuvant nivolumab, at surgical resection. Patients had HPV-negative, locally advanced oral cavity squamous cell carcinoma. This CDR3 comprises 14 residues. Germline V lookup: CDR1 SGHDT, CDR2 YYEEEE. Trimming removed 4 bases from V and 8 bases from J, with 15 bases in between. This clone was counted between two and nine times. Its antigen is as yet unknown. Study-level findings and limits: Higher pretreatment blood Treg/Th17 ratios correlated with higher pretreatment blood and lower post-treatment tumor TCRbeta clonality. With a few patients per group, TCR findings need larger cohorts.

Some clones are missing from TCRdb's copy, which holds only in-frame ones; the method was immunoSEQ multiplex PCR. The repertoire holds more than 12,000 clones, roughly 74% seen once, with 2.5% to 3.5% in the top ten. Sequencing was performed on PBMCs, taken after nivolumab (anti-PD-1) treatment. This TCR was sampled from a person aged 40 to 85 with oral cavity squamous cell carcinoma. The chain uses TRBV5-6 and TRBJ1-4; D perhaps matches TRBD1 (5 bases). For the CDR3, the DNA is TGTGCCAGCAGCGGGGCCCTAGGAGGGGAAAAACTGTTTTTT. This encodes CASSGALGGEKLFF.